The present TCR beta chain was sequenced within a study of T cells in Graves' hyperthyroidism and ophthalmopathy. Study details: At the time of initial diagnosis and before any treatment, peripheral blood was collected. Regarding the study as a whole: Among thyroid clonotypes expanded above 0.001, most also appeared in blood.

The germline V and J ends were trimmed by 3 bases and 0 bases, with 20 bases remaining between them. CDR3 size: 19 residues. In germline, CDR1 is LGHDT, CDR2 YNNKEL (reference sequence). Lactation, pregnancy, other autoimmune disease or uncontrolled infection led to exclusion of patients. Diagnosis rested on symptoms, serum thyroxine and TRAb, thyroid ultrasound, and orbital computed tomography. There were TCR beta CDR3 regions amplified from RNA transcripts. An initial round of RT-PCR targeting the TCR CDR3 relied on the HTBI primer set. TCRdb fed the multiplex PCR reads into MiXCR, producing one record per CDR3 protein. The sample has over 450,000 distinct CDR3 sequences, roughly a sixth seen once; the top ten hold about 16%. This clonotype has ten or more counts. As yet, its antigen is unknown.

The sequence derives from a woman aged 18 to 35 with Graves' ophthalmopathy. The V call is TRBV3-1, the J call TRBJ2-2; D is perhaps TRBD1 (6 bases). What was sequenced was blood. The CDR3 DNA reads TGTGCCAGCAGCCAGGCCTGGGGACACCCCCCAACGAACACCGGGGAGCTGTTTTTT. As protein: CASSQAWGHPPTNTGELFF.